These 25 T cell receptor beta chains were all obtained from the same sample, sequenced in a study of T cell repertoires in cytomegalovirus infection. Each CDR3 protein is one row after TCRdb ran MiXCR on the reads. Of approximately 500,000 distinct CDR3 sequences in the sample, 16% are singletons; the top ten hold more than 20%. Sequencing used CD8+ T cells from PBMCs. The source of these receptors is a human donor in good health (CMV status not recorded). Some clones in this sample may be carry-over from other donors' samples.

This chain joins TRBV27 and TRBJ2-7; TRBD2 agrees at 8 bases. Germline V gene sequence: CDR1 MNHEY, CDR2 SMNVEV (reference sequence). Unmatched junction bases numbered 4, after V lost 6 bases and J lost 3 bases. The CDR3 is 13 amino acids. CDR3 coding DNA: TGTGCCAGCAGCCATACTAGCGGCTACGAGCAGTACTTC. Its translation: CASSHTSGYEQYF.

The chain uses TRBV25-1 and TRBJ1-2, with D tentatively TRBD1 (6 bases). The germline gives CDR1 MGHDK, CDR2 SYGVNS. CDR3 length: 14 residues. The V and J ends lost 3 bases and 3 bases respectively, with 11 bases between them. CDR3 in amino acids: CASSDRTGYYGYTF. DNA for the CDR3: TGTGCCAGCAGTGATCGAACAGGGTACTATGGCTACACCTTC.

This clonotype was seen many times. The V gene is TRBV11-2, the J gene TRBJ2-7; TRBD1 or TRBD2 may be the D gene (5 bases each). V lost 5 bases and J 0 bases, leaving 14 bases between the germline ends. The CDR3 sequence is 15 residues long. From germline, CDR1 is SGHAT and CDR2 FQNNGV. The CDR3 nucleotides are TGTGCCAGCAGCCCTTGGGGACGGGACTCCTACGAGCAGTACTTC. It yields the protein CASSPWGRDSYEQYF.

This clonotype showed up many times. The chain combines TRBV7-8 with TRBJ1-3; TRBD1 might be the D (5 bases). V lost 5 bases to trimming and J lost 1 base, with 12 bases between them. The CDR3 contains 15 residues. Germline V CDR1 and CDR2: SGHVS, FQNEAQ. CDR3 in DNA: TGTGCCAGCAGCCCGTTCGAGGGGTCTGGAAACACCATATATTTT. Translation: CASSPFEGSGNTIYF.

This clonotype came up many times. V and J are TRBV7-2 and TRBJ1-5; D is ambiguous. The CDR3 loop spans 15 amino acids. Germline V lookup: CDR1 SGHTA, CDR2 FQGNSA. The V end was cut by 2 bases, the J end by 0 bases, with 8 bases between. CDR3 amino acids: CASSLLLGSNQPQHF. CDR3 bases: TGTGCCAGCAGCTTATTGCTGGGTAGCAATCAGCCCCAGCATTTT.

The genes are TRBV29-1 and TRBJ2-1, with a possible D match to TRBD2 (6 bases). CDR1 SQVTM and CDR2 ANQGSEA come from the germline V gene. Between the trimmed V and J ends, which lost 4 bases and 2 bases, there was a span of 6 bases. CDR3 length equals 12 residues. CDR3 DNA: TGCAGCGTTGCGGGGGCCTACAATGAGCAGTTCTTC. Protein: CSVAGAYNEQFF.

This clonotype was seen at least ten times. The CDR3 DNA reads as TGTGCCAGCAGTGACGACAGGGCCAATGAAAAACTGTTTTTT. Translation gives CASSDDRANEKLFF. The chain uses TRBV6-1 and TRBJ1-4; 7 bases align to TRBD1. V shed 3 bases, J shed 5 bases, and the junction held 3 bases outside the gene matches. The CDR3 runs to 14 residues. Germline lookup yields CDR1 MNHNS and CDR2 SASEGT.

The table lists this clonotype with a few counts. The chain employs TRBV7-9 and TRBJ2-1; 11 positions agree with TRBD2. The CDR3 is made up of 19 amino acids. The germline gives CDR1 SEHNR, CDR2 FQNEAQ (reference sequence). V gave up 6 bases and J gave up 2 bases; unmatched junction bases: 15. As DNA, the CDR3 is TGTGCCAGCAGGACCGGACTAGCGGGCACGGGATCGCCCTACAATGAGCAGTTCTTC. Translation: CASRTGLAGTGSPYNEQFF.

This clonotype has ten or more counts. This rearrangement joins TRBV7-8 to TRBJ2-2; 7 nucleotides align to TRBD1. CDR1 is SGHVS and CDR2 is FQNEAQ in the germline V gene. There are 17 residues in the CDR3. The J segment lost 9 bases and the V segment lost 0 bases, leaving 13 bases of the junction unmatched. The CDR3 nucleotides read TGTGCCAGCAGCTTAGCGCTCTTGAGGGGGCGCAATCGGGAGCTGTTTTTT. As protein: CASSLALLRGRNRELFF.

In its sample, this clonotype was seen many times. The chain carries TRBV5-1 and TRBJ1-2, with D hard to call. V was trimmed by 1 base and J by 8 bases, leaving 12 bases between them. Germline CDR1 and CDR2: SGHRS and YFSETQ. The CDR3 runs 13 residues. The CDR3 bases are TGCGCCAGCAGCTTGACACGTACGAGGGGCTACACCTTC. Its translation is CASSLTRTRGYTF.

This clonotype appeared a few times. This sequence joins TRBV3-1 and TRBJ2-2; 7 nucleotides agree with TRBD1. The germline CDR1 and CDR2 sequences are LGHDT and YNNKEL (reference sequence). The CDR3 extends over 15 amino acids. The J segment lost 6 bases and the V segment lost 4 bases, leaving 8 bases of the junction unmatched. As DNA, the CDR3 is TGTGCCAGCAGCCGTGACAGGGACGGGGCCGGGGAGCTGTTTTTT. Protein product: CASSRDRDGAGELFF.

The V call is TRBV5-4, the J call TRBJ1-2; D is ambiguous. The V gene's germline CDR1 is SGHNT and CDR2 YYREEE (reference sequence). V was pared by 0 bases and J by 6 bases, with 15 bases between. This CDR3 comprises 15 residues. CDR3 DNA sequence: TGTGCCAGCAGCTTGGCGGCGGCACTAAAGGATGGCTACACCTTC. It encodes CASSLAAALKDGYTF.

Many counts were recorded for this clonotype. V usage is TRBV7-9 and J usage is TRBJ2-4, with D perhaps matching TRBD1 (5 bases). V was shortened by 6 bases and J by 0 bases, with 18 bases between the two germline ends. This CDR3 is built from 17 residues. Per the germline V gene, CDR1 is SEHNR and CDR2 is FQNEAQ (reference sequence). The CDR3 is CASRPNQGPVAKNIQYF. For the CDR3, the DNA is TGTGCCAGCAGACCTAACCAGGGTCCTGTAGCCAAAAACATTCAGTACTTC.

The chain carries TRBV5-1 and TRBJ1-1; D gene ambiguous. The CDR3 loop spans 16 amino acids. Per germline, CDR1 SGHRS and CDR2 YFSETQ. The V end was cut by 3 bases, the J end by 4 bases, with 19 bases between. The CDR3 loop reads CASSSTGFRRSTEAFF. The DNA of the CDR3 is TGCGCCAGCAGCTCCACCGGGTTCAGGAGAAGCACTGAAGCTTTCTTT. The full variable domain, with the rest looked up from reference TRBV5-1 and TRBJ1-1, is KAGVTQTPRYLIKTRGQQVTLSCSPISGHRSVSWYQQTPGQGLQFLFEYFSETQRNKGNFPGRFSGRQFSNSRSEMNVSTLELGDSALYLCASSSTGFRRSTEAFFGQGTRLTVV.

Worth noting for this clonotype: A read error may explain this, as a much larger clone is one base away. The rearrangement uses TRBV7-4 and TRBJ1-2; weak D call: TRBD1 (5 bases). From germline, CDR1 is SGHVT and CDR2 SQSDAQ. The CDR3 consists of 14 residues. The CDR3 is CASSFRDGTYCYTF. CDR3 bases: TGTGCCAGCAGCTTCCGGGACGGGACCTATTGCTACACCTTC.

V is TRBV23-1 and J is TRBJ1-2; 12 bases match TRBD1. TRBV23-1 is placed among ORFs of uncertain function. V lost 5 bases to trimming and J lost 9 bases; unmatched junction nucleotides: 7. The CDR3 extends over 14 amino acids. The CDR3 region has the DNA TGCGCCAGCAGTGCCCCGGGACAGGGGGCAAGCTACACCTTC. It translates to CASSAPGQGASYTF.

This clonotype was seen ten or more times. This sequence joins TRBV7-2 and TRBJ2-1; TRBD2 matches at 11 bases. With V trimmed by 3 bases and J by 2 bases, 3 bases remained unmatched. The CDR3 is 16 residues long. Germline V gene sequence: CDR1 SGHTA, CDR2 FQGNSA. The CDR3 reads CASSFLAGGTYNEQFF. The CDR3 DNA follows: TGTGCCAGCAGCTTTCTAGCGGGGGGTACCTACAATGAGCAGTTCTTC.

This clonotype showed up many times. The chain carries TRBV7-9 and TRBJ1-1; D perhaps matches TRBD1 (6 bases). V was shortened by 2 bases and J by 8 bases, with 18 bases between the two germline ends. This CDR3 spans 15 amino acids. Per germline, CDR1 SEHNR and CDR2 FQNEAQ (reference sequence). The CDR3 sequence: CASSLTGGRLSEAFF. CDR3 DNA sequence: TGTGCCAGCAGCTTAACTGGGGGGCGTTTGTCGGAAGCTTTCTTT. Together with reference TRBV7-9 and TRBJ1-1, the CDR3 gives the full variable domain: DTGVSQNPRHKITKRGQNVTFRCDPISEHNRLYWYRQTLGQGPEFLTYFQNEAQLEKSRLLSDRFSAERPKGSFSTLEIQRTEQGDSAMYLCASSLTGGRLSEAFFGQGTRLTVV.

This sequence joins TRBV24-1 and TRBJ2-5; TRBD1 aligns across 8 bases. This CDR3 is 16 amino acids long. CDR1 is KGHDR and CDR2 is SFDVKD in the germline V gene. After removal of 4 bases from V and 2 bases from J, the junction contained 8 bases not matched to a gene. The chain's CDR3 is CATSELDRGQQETQYF. In nucleotides, the CDR3 is TGTGCCACCAGTGAGCTAGACAGGGGCCAACAAGAGACCCAGTACTTC.

At least ten counts were recorded for this clonotype. The chain couples TRBV19 to TRBJ2-4; the match to TRBD2 covers 11 bases. J gave up 8 bases and V 1 base, and 16 bases lay outside the gene matches. This CDR3 comprises 19 residues. Germline V gives CDR1 LNHDA, CDR2 SQIVND (reference sequence). In nucleotides, the CDR3 is TGTGCCAGTAGTATAGGTCGGGCCTCACTAGCGGGAGATTCGGACATTCAGTACTTC. This translates into CASSIGRASLAGDSDIQYF.

This clonotype appeared many times. The chain uses TRBV6-1 and TRBJ1-2; TRBD1 might be the D (5 bases). In germline, CDR1 is MNHNS, CDR2 SASEGT. CDR3 size: 15 residues. The V end lost 5 bases, the J end lost 6 bases, and 19 bases lay between the germline ends. CDR3 amino acids: CASSLPGTPGDGYTF. CDR3 nucleotides: TGTGCCAGCAGTCTACCCGGGACTCCGGGGGATGGCTACACCTTC.

This chain joins TRBV4-1 and TRBJ2-5, with a tentative D call TRBD2 (6 bases). CDR1 and CDR2 from the germline V gene are MGHRA and YSYEKL. This CDR3 has 15 residues. The V end was cut by 3 bases, the J end by 2 bases, with 13 bases between. The CDR3 spells CASSHPVGGQETQYF. The CDR3 DNA follows: TGCGCCAGCAGCCACCCAGTTGGAGGGCAAGAGACCCAGTACTTC.

This clonotype was detected many times. This chain's CDR3 is CASSPDREVDYGYTF. In DNA, the CDR3 is TGTGCCAGCAGTCCCGACAGGGAGGTGGACTATGGCTACACCTTC. The chain employs TRBV28 and TRBJ1-2, with 7 nucleotides matching TRBD1. J lost 3 bases, V lost 5 bases, and 9 bases had no gene match. The germline V gene encodes CDR1 MDHEN and CDR2 SYDVKM. The CDR3 extends over 15 amino acids.

Many counts were recorded for this clonotype. This chain connects TRBV7-2 to TRBJ1-1; D possibly corresponds to TRBD1 (6 bases). The germline gives CDR1 SGHTA, CDR2 FQGNSA. There are 12 residues in the CDR3. Trimming shortened V by 3 bases and J by 11 bases, and 13 bases separated the two germline ends. This CDR3 is CASSLTGLEAFF. The CDR3, as DNA: TGTGCCAGCAGCTTGACAGGTTTAGAGGCTTTCTTT.

There are many counts of this clonotype. The V gene is TRBV12-3 or TRBV12-4, the J gene TRBJ2-3, with 9 bases that match TRBD2. Trimming took 8 bases from V and 2 from J; bases not matched to a gene: 11. The CDR3 totals 16 residues. CDR3 nucleotide sequence: TGTGCCAGCGGCGGGGGAGCGGGGGGTCCCACAGATACGCAGTATTTT. Its protein is CASGGGAGGPTDTQYF.